The TCR beta chain described here comes from a study of human T cells and chemical hapten exposure. Study summary: Sensitization applied 2% DPC to approximately 2 cm by approximately 2 cm of upper inner arm skin. DPC (0.01%) was patch tested on the upper back and read at 6 days. Findings and caveats of the study: TCRs at a frequency above 1 in 1000 stayed unchanged with DPC sensitization.

Regarding time point: pre-sensitization, week 0. Regarding treatment: therapeutic diphenylcyclopropenone sensitization with weekly scalp DPC. Of note for this clonotype: Its antigen is unknown.

The germline gives CDR1 SGHTA, CDR2 FQGNSA. V lost 1 base and J 7 bases, leaving 8 bases between the germline ends. This CDR3 region has 13 residues. TCRdb reprocessed the RACE reads via MiXCR and lists one record per CDR3 protein. The sample includes about 350,000 distinct CDR3 sequences, 4.5% to 7% seen only once; the top ten take less than 9%. The sample consisted of whole blood, taken in connection with sensitization to the hapten diphenylcyclopropenone (DPC). The chain uses TRBV7-2 and TRBJ1-5; D gene ambiguous. The TCR originated in a young woman with alopecia areata. Some clones in this sample may be carry-over from other donors' samples. The CDR3 DNA reads TGTGCCAGCAGCTTAGGAATCGGCCAGCCCCAGCATTTT. Its protein is CASSLGIGQPQHF.